This TCR beta chain was recorded in a study of T cell changes during pregnancy in multiple sclerosis. Germline V lookup: CDR1 MNHEY, CDR2 SVGAGI. The CDR3 is 15 residues long. Trimming removed 5 bases from V and 2 bases from J, with 13 bases in between. This clone was seen a handful of times. Only in-frame clones appear in the TCRdb table, and some are missing; sequencing was by immunoSEQ multiplex PCR. The data contain about 19,000 clones, around 90% of them seen just once; the ten biggest clones take up over 4.5%. The V and J genes are TRBV6-5 and TRBJ2-1, with D possibly matching TRBD2 (5 bases). The sequence was collected from a female donor in good health, enrolled as a control in a pregnancy study. The material sequenced was CD8+ T cells from peripheral blood mononuclear cells, taken after pregnancy. Written as DNA, the CDR3 is TGTGCCAGCAGTCAGACCGGGAAGACCTACAATGAGCAGTTCTTC. Amino acids: CASSQTGKTYNEQFF.